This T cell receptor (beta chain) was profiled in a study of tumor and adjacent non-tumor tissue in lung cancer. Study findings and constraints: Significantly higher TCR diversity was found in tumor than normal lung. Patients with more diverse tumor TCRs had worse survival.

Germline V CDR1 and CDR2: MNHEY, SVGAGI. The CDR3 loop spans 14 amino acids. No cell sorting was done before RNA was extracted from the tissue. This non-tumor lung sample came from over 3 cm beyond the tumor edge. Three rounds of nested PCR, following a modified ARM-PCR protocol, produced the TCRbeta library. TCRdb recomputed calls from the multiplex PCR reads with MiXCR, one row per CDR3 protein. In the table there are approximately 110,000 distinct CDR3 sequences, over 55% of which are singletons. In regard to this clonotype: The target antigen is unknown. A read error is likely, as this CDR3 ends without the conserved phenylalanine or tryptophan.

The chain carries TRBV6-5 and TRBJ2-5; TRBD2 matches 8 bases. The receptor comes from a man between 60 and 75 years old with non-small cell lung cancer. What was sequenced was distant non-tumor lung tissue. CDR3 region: CASSYTGGQDTQYS. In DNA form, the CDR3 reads TGTGCCAGCAGCTATACGGGAGGGCAAGACACCCAGTACTCC.